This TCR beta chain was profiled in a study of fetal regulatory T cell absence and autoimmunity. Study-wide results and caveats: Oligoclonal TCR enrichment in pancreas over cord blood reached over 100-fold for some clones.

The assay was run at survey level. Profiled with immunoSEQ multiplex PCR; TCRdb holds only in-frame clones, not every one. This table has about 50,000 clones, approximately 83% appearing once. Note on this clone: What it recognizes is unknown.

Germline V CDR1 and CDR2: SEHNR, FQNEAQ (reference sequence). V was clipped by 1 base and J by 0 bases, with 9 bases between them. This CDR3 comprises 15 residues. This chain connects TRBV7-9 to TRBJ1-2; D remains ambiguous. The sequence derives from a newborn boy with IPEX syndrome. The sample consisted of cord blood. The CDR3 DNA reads TGTGCCAGCAGCTTAGGAGTAGAGACTAACTATGGCTACACCTTC. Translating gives CASSLGVETNYGYTF.